These 9 T cell receptor beta chains were all obtained from the same sample, sequenced in a study of beta chain features in type 1 diabetes. Study-wide findings and caveats: Type 1 diabetes patients had TCRB CDR3s that were shorter (moderately but significantly so) in all four CD4+ subsets.

The isolated RNA, all of it, was reverse transcribed, so expressed TCRB transcripts were what got sequenced. Profiled with immunoSEQ multiplex PCR; TCRdb holds only in-frame clones, not every one. The sample includes around 340,000 clones, roughly 8.8% seen only once; the top ten take around 1%. Antigens for these TCRs are unknown. The specimen was central memory CD4+ T cells from blood. These receptors were taken from a man aged 25 to 45 with type 1 diabetes.

V gene TRBV5-6 combines with J gene TRBJ1-2, with D uncertain. Trimming stripped 3 bases from V and 4 bases from J, with 16 bases between. The germline V gene encodes CDR1 SGHDT and CDR2 YYEEEE. CDR3 length: 15 amino acids. In DNA form, the CDR3 reads TGTGCCAGCAGCTCATTGCAGACCACCCCCTATGGCTACACCTTC. Amino acid sequence: CASSSLQTTPYGYTF.

This clone was picked up a small number of times. J is TRBJ1-3 and V is TRBV12-1; TRBD1 reflects the table's D call only, with no check against the DNA. TRBV12-1 counts as a pseudogene. The CDR3 length is 11 residues. CDR3 loop: CASSSLNTIYF. CDR3 nucleotides: TGTGCCAGCAGCTCATTAAACACCATATATTTT.

J is TRBJ2-7 and V is TRBV10-3, with a possible D match to TRBD1 (6 bases). The CDR3 is 14 amino acids. CDR1 and CDR2 from the germline V gene are ENHRY and SYGVKD. V shed 10 bases and J shed 0 bases, with 16 bases lying between them. DNA for the CDR3: TGTGCCAGCTATGGGGGCCTACCCTCCTACGAGCAGTACTTC. Amino acids: CASYGGLPSYEQYF.

This clone turned up a few times. The V gene is TRBV12-5, the J gene TRBJ2-3; no reliable D call. The ends were cut back, 6 bases at V and 4 bases at J, with 14 bases in the middle. Germline-derived CDR1 and CDR2 are LGHNT and FRNRAP. This CDR3 is built from 14 residues. CDR3: CASGRPGQADTQYF. CDR3 nucleotide sequence: TGTGCTAGTGGCCGCCCCGGGCAGGCAGATACGCAGTATTTT. Supplemented by reference TRBV12-5 and TRBJ2-3, the full variable domain reads DARVTQTPRHKVTEMGQEVTMRCQPILGHNTVFWYRQTMMQGLELLAYFRNRAPLDDSGMPKDRFSAEMPDATLATLKIQPSEPRDSAVYFCASGRPGQADTQYFGPGTRLTVL.

Only a few counts were recorded for this clone. CDR3 sequence (DNA): TGCGCCAGCAGCAAGGACAGGGGGCATGAGCAGTTCTTC. This encodes CASSKDRGHEQFF. The genes are TRBV5-1 and TRBJ2-1; TRBD1 agrees at 11 bases. The CDR3 is 13 residues long. The junction had 2 bases not matched to a gene; V was cut back by 4 bases and J by 8 bases. Germline assignment: CDR1 SGHRS and CDR2 YFSETQ.

This clone was found a few times. J is TRBJ1-5 and V is TRBV7-9; 11 bases match TRBD1. Unmatched junction bases numbered 1, after V lost 0 bases and J lost 6 bases. Per the germline V gene, CDR1 is SEHNR and CDR2 is FQNEAQ (reference sequence). This CDR3 has 15 amino acids. The chain's CDR3 is CASSLAGQGVQPQHF. The DNA of the CDR3 is TGTGCCAGCAGCTTAGCGGGACAGGGGGTTCAGCCCCAGCATTTT.

The table lists this clone with a few counts. CDR3 loop: CASSLGPEGQQPQHF. In DNA, the CDR3 is TGCGCCAGCAGCTTGGGTCCGGAGGGACAACAGCCCCAGCATTTT. The chain employs TRBV5-1 and TRBJ1-5, with D possibly matching TRBD1 (6 bases). The CDR3 runs 15 residues. Germline CDR1 and CDR2: SGHRS and YFSETQ. Trimming stripped 0 bases from V and 7 bases from J, with 14 bases between.

CDR3 sequence: CASSPSHSTDTQYF. CDR3 DNA: TGTGCCAGCAGCCCATCGCACAGCACAGATACGCAGTATTTT. The V and J genes are TRBV9 and TRBJ2-3; D is undetermined. This CDR3 is built from 14 residues. V lost 4 bases and J lost 0, with 9 bases in between. Germline CDR1 is SGDLS and CDR2 is YYNGEE.

Only a few counts were recorded for this clone. The chain combines TRBV7-9 with TRBJ2-5, with a possible D match to TRBD1 (6 bases). V dropped 1 base and J dropped 7 bases, with 7 bases sitting between them. CDR1 SEHNR and CDR2 FQNEAQ come from the germline V gene (reference sequence). This CDR3 is 12 amino acids long. CDR3 bases: TGTGCCAGCAGCTTAGAGGACAGGACCCAGTACTTC. Translating gives CASSLEDRTQYF.